The 18 T cell receptor beta chains below all came from one sample that was sequenced in a study of blood T cell repertoires in COVID-19. The assay was immunoSEQ multiplex PCR, and TCRdb's table has in-frame clones only and misses some. The data show about 81,000 clones, with approximately 80% seen just once and less than 15% held by the top ten. The specimen sequenced was peripheral blood. Every receptor here comes from a human donor in a cohort sampled during active COVID-19.

The rearrangement uses TRBV11-2 and TRBJ2-4, with D possibly being TRBD2 (6 bases). The V and J ends lost 7 bases and 1 base respectively, with 14 bases between them. This CDR3 is built from 15 residues. CDR1 is SGHAT, CDR2 FQNNGV, per germline. CDR3 coding DNA: TGTGCCAGCACTCCGGGCGGGGTGGCCAAAAACATTCAGTACTTC. Protein: CASTPGGVAKNIQYF.

The V call is TRBV2, the J call TRBJ2-3, with unresolved D. V lost 2 bases, J lost 0 bases, and 9 bases lay in between. The CDR3 covers 15 residues. Germline V CDR1 and CDR2: SNHLY, FYNNEI. This CDR3 is CASSEFGLSTDTQYF. The CDR3 DNA reads TGTGCCAGCAGTGAATTTGGGCTGAGCACAGATACGCAGTATTTT. Filled out from reference TRBV2 and TRBJ2-3, the complete variable domain reads EPEVTQTPSHQVTQMGQEVILRCVPISNHLYFYWYRQILGQKVEFLVSFYNNEISEKSEIFDDQFSVERPDGSNFTLKIRSTKLEDSAMYFCASSEFGLSTDTQYFGPGTRLTVL.

This chain links TRBV28 with TRBJ2-1; no definite D call. Germline CDR1 is MDHEN and CDR2 is SYDVKM. V lost 3 bases, J lost 11 bases, and 5 bases lay in between. The CDR3 spans 10 residues. The CDR3 reads CASSLTQQFF. DNA of the CDR3: TGTGCCAGCAGTTTGACACAGCAGTTCTTC.

A few counts support this clone. The rearrangement joins TRBV4-1 to TRBJ2-7; D is possibly TRBD2 (5 bases). The length of the CDR3 is 15 residues. Germline V lookup: CDR1 MGHRA, CDR2 YSYEKL. V dropped 1 base and J dropped 2 bases, with 12 bases sitting between them. The CDR3 loop is CASSQGPSRTYEQYF. In nucleotides, the CDR3 is TGCGCCAGCAGCCAAGGCCCTAGCCGAACCTACGAGCAGTACTTC.

The rearrangement links TRBV9 to TRBJ2-2; perhaps TRBD1 as D (6 bases). There are 13 residues in the CDR3. Germline V gene sequence: CDR1 SGDLS, CDR2 YYNGEE. The V and J ends lost 1 base and 5 bases respectively, with 6 bases between them. For the CDR3, the DNA is TGTGCCAGCAGCGTAAGGGGGACCGGGGAGCTGTTTTTT. Protein sequence: CASSVRGTGELFF.

The gene calls are TRBV5-5 and TRBJ2-3, with TRBD2 matching 9 bases. Per the germline V gene, CDR1 is SGHKS and CDR2 is YYEKEE (reference sequence). The CDR3 contains 17 residues. Unmatched junction bases numbered 9, after V lost 3 bases and J lost 1 base. The CDR3 here is CASSWVVLAGGTDTQYF. The DNA for the CDR3 is TGTGCCAGCAGCTGGGTGGTTTTAGCGGGGGGCACAGATACGCAGTATTTT.

The chain uses TRBV18 and TRBJ1-2; possibly TRBD1 for D (6 bases). The V and J ends lost 2 bases and 0 bases respectively, with 10 bases between them. The CDR3 extends over 15 amino acids. Germline-derived CDR1 and CDR2 are KGHSH and LQKENI. CDR3: CASSPNRESNYGYTF. CDR3 DNA: TGTGCCAGCTCACCAAACAGGGAGTCTAACTATGGCTACACCTTC.

This clone was recorded once. This rearrangement joins TRBV4-1 to TRBJ1-3, with a weak D call TRBD1 (5 bases). The CDR3 has 16 amino acids. CDR1 is MGHRA, CDR2 YSYEKL, per germline. Trimming removed 2 bases from V and 0 bases from J, with 11 bases in between. CDR3 residues: CASSQKQEPSGNTIYF. CDR3 sequence (DNA): TGCGCCAGCAGCCAAAAACAGGAGCCCTCTGGAAACACCATATATTTT.

The DNA for the CDR3 is TGTGCCAGCAGCACCCATTTGGGAGGGGCAGGGTACTATGGCTACACCTTC. Its protein is CASSTHLGGAGYYGYTF. The chain employs TRBV7-9 and TRBJ1-2, with D possibly matching TRBD1 (5 bases). Germline V lookup: CDR1 SEHNR, CDR2 FQNEAQ (reference sequence). CDR3 length: 17 amino acids. V was shortened by 5 bases and J by 3 bases, with 22 bases between the two germline ends.

The chain uses TRBV3-1 (or the pseudogene TRBV3-2) and TRBJ2-1; 9 positions match TRBD2. The CDR3 extends over 16 amino acids. V gave up 2 bases and J gave up 8 bases; unmatched junction bases: 10. CDR1 and CDR2 from the germline V gene are LGHDT and YNNKEL (reference sequence). This CDR3 is CASSQRRGGTIDEQFF. The CDR3 coding sequence is TGTGCCAGCAGCCAAAGGCGGGGGGGTACCATCGATGAGCAGTTCTTC.

This clone was detected only once. The genes are TRBV5-6 and TRBJ1-2, with TRBD1 identical over 7 bases. The trim removed 0 bases at V and 4 bases at J, leaving 12 bases unmatched. Per the germline V gene, CDR1 is SGHDT and CDR2 is YYEEEE. The CDR3 sequence is 17 residues long. The CDR3 coding sequence is TGTGCCAGCAGCTTGGATACCGGGACAGTGGAGATCTATGGCTACACCTTC. Translated, it gives CASSLDTGTVEIYGYTF.

The chain links TRBV5-1 to TRBJ2-7; no reliable D call. The ends were cut back, 0 bases at V and 6 bases at J, with 16 bases in the middle. The CDR3 extends over 15 amino acids. From germline, CDR1 is SGHRS and CDR2 YFSETQ. DNA for the CDR3: TGCGCCAGCAGCTTGGACGTGGTCCCAAACGGCGAGCAGTACTTC. This gives the protein CASSLDVVPNGEQYF.

This chain joins TRBV12-5 and TRBJ1-1; TRBD1 is a possible D gene (5 bases). The germline V gene has CDR1 LGHNT and CDR2 FRNRAP. This CDR3 is 15 amino acids long. V was shortened by 6 bases and J by 1 base, with 15 bases between the two germline ends. The CDR3 spells CASGPKGSGNTEAFF. The CDR3 DNA reads as TGTGCTAGTGGCCCGAAGGGGTCGGGGAACACTGAAGCTTTCTTT. The full variable domain, completed using reference TRBV12-5 and TRBJ1-1, is DARVTQTPRHKVTEMGQEVTMRCQPILGHNTVFWYRQTMMQGLELLAYFRNRAPLDDSGMPKDRFSAEMPDATLATLKIQPSEPRDSAVYFCASGPKGSGNTEAFFGQGTRLTVV.

The chain combines TRBV2 with TRBJ1-1, with D perhaps matching TRBD1 (6 bases). This CDR3 has 12 amino acids. Germline lookup yields CDR1 SNHLY and CDR2 FYNNEI. The V and J ends lost 8 bases and 8 bases respectively, with 15 bases between them. The DNA for the CDR3 is TGTGCCAGCCACCTGACAGGAAAAGAAGCTTTCTTT. It yields the protein CASHLTGKEAFF.

This clone was seen only once. This chain links TRBV25-1 with TRBJ1-1; no clear D gene. The CDR3 is made up of 12 amino acids. Trimming took off 3 bases at V and 7 bases at J, with 9 bases between the two ends. CDR1 and CDR2 from the germline V gene are MGHDK and SYGVNS. The CDR3 reads CASSERLSEAFF. CDR3 nucleotides: TGTGCCAGCAGTGAGCGCTTGAGTGAAGCTTTCTTT. Full variable domain (remainder filled in from reference TRBV25-1 and TRBJ1-1): EADIYQTPRYLVIGTGKKITLECSQTMGHDKMYWYQQDPGMELHLIHYSYGVNSTEKGDLSSESTVSRIRTEHFPLTLESARPSHTSQYLCASSERLSEAFFGQGTRLTVV.

CDR3 loop: CASSHRDRGEGDTIYF. The CDR3 DNA is TGTGCCAGCAGCCATCGGGACAGGGGGGAAGGAGACACCATATATTTT. The chain links TRBV7-8 to TRBJ1-3, with 11 bases matching TRBD1. CDR1 is SGHVS, CDR2 FQNEAQ, per germline. The CDR3 covers 16 residues. V was pared by 5 bases and J by 8 bases, with 11 bases of the junction left unmatched.

This clone came up a few times. The chain recombines TRBV7-9 with TRBJ1-1, with 7 positions matching TRBD1. Trimming took 2 bases from V and 2 from J; bases not matched to a gene: 5. The CDR3 extends over 15 amino acids. Per the germline V gene, CDR1 is SEHNR and CDR2 is FQNEAQ (reference sequence). The CDR3 coding sequence is TGTGCCAGCAGCTTACAGGGGGGAGCCAACACTGAAGCTTTCTTT. Its protein product is CASSLQGGANTEAFF.

In DNA form, the CDR3 reads TGCGCCAGCAGCTTCGGGCAGGGGAGATTCTACGAGCAGTACTTC. Protein product: CASSFGQGRFYEQYF. The chain uses TRBV5-1 and TRBJ2-7; a possible D gene is TRBD1 (6 bases). CDR3 length equals 15 residues. Trimming left V 2 bases short and J 3 bases short, with 15 bases between. CDR1 is SGHRS and CDR2 is YFSETQ in the germline V gene. Full variable domain (outside the CDR3, taken from reference TRBV5-1 and TRBJ2-7): KAGVTQTPRYLIKTRGQQVTLSCSPISGHRSVSWYQQTPGQGLQFLFEYFSETQRNKGNFPGRFSGRQFSNSRSEMNVSTLELGDSALYLCASSFGQGRFYEQYFGPGTRLTVT.